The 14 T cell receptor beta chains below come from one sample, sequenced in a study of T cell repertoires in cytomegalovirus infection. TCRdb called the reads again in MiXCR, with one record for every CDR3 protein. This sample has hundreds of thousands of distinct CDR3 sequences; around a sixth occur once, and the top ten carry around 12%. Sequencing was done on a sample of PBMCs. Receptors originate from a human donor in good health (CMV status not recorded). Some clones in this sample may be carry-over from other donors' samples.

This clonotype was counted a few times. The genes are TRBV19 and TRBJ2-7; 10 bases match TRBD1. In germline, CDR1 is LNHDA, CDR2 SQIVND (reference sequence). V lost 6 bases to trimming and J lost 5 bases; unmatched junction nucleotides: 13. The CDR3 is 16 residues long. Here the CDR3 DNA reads TGTGCCAGTAGGACGGGGGACAGGGGAGCGGCCGACGAGCAGTACTTC. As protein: CASRTGDRGAADEQYF. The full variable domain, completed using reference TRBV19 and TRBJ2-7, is DGGITQSPKYLFRKEGQNVTLSCEQNLNHDAMYWYRQDPGQGLRLIYYSQIVNDFQKGDIAEGYSVSREKKESFPLTVTSAQKNPTAFYLCASRTGDRGAADEQYFGPGTRLTVT.

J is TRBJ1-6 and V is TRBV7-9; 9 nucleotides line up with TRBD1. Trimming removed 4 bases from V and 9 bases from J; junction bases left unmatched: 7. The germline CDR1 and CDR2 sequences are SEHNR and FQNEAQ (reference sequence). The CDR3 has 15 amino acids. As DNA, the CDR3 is TGTGCCAGCAGCTCCCTGACAGGGGGGGTTTCACCCCTCCACTTT. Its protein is CASSSLTGGVSPLHF.

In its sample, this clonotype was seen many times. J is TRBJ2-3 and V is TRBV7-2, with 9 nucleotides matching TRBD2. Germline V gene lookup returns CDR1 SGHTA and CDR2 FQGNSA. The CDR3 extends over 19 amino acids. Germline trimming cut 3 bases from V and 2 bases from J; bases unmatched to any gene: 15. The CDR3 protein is CASSFTGGASGDPTDTQYF. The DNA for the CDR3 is TGTGCCAGCAGCTTTACCGGGGGGGCTAGCGGGGACCCCACAGATACGCAGTATTTT.

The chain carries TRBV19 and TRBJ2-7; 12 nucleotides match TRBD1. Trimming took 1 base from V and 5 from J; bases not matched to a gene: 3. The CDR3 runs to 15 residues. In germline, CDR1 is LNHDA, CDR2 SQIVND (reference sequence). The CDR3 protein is CASSIVRDRGHEQYF. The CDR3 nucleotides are TGTGCCAGTAGTATAGTGCGGGACAGGGGGCACGAGCAGTACTTC.

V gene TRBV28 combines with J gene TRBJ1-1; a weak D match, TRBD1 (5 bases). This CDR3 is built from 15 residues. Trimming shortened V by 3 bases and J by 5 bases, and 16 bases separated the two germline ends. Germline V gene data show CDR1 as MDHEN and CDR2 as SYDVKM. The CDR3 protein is CASSFSSGRGTEAFF. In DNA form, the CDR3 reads TGTGCCAGCAGTTTTAGTTCGGGGCGCGGAACTGAAGCTTTCTTT.

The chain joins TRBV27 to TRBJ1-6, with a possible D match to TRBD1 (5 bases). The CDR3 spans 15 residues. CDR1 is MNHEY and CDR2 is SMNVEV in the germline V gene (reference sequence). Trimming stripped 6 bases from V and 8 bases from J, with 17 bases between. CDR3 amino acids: CASRVQETGDSPLHF. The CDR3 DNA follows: TGTGCCAGCAGGGTACAGGAAACCGGGGATTCACCCCTCCACTTT.

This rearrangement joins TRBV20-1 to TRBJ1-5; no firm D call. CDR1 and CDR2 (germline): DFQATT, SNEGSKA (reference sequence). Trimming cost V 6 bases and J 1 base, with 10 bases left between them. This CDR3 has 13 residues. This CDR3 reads CSARPGSNQPQHF. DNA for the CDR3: TGCAGTGCAAGGCCGGGAAGCAATCAGCCCCAGCATTTT.

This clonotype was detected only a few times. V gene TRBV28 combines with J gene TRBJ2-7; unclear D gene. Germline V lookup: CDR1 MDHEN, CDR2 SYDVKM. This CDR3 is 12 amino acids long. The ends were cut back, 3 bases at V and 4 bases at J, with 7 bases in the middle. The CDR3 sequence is CASSFGHYEQYF. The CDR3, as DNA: TGTGCCAGCAGTTTTGGGCATTACGAGCAGTACTTC.

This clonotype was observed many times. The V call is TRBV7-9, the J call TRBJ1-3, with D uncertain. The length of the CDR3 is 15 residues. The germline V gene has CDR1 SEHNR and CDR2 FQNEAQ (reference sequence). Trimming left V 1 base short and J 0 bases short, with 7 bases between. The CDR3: CASSLVGASGNTIYF. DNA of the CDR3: TGTGCCAGCAGCTTAGTTGGCGCCTCTGGAAACACCATATATTTT.

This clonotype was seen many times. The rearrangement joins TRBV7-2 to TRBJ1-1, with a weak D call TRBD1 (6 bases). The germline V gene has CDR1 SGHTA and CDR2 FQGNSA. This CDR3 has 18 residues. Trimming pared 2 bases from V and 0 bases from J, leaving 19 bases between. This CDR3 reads CASSLQADRRPMNTEAFF. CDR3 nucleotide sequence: TGTGCCAGCAGCTTACAGGCAGACAGGAGGCCTATGAACACTGAAGCTTTCTTT.

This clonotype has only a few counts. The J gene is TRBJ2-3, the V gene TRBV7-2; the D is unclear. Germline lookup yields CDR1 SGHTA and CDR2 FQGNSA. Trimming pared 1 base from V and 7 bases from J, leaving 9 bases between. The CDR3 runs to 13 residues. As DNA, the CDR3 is TGTGCCAGCAGCTTAGATCCGGTTTATACGCAGTATTTT. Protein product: CASSLDPVYTQYF.

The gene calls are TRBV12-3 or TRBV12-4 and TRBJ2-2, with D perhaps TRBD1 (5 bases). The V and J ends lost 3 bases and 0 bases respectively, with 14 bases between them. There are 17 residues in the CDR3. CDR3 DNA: TGTGCCAGCAGTTTTGGGGCACGTGTCGCGAACACCGGGGAGCTGTTTTTT. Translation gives CASSFGARVANTGELFF.

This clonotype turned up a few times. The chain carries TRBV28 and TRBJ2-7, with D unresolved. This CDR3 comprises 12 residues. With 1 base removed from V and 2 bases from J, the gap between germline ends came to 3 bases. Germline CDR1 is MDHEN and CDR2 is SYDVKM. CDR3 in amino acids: CASSLLAYEQYF. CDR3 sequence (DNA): TGTGCCAGCAGTTTATTAGCCTACGAGCAGTACTTC.

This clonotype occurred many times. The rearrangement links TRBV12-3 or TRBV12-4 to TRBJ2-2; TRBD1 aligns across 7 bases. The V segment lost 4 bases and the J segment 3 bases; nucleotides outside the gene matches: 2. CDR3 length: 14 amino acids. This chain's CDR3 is CASSSGTDTGELFF. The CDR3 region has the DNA TGTGCCAGCAGTTCCGGGACAGACACCGGGGAGCTGTTTTTT.